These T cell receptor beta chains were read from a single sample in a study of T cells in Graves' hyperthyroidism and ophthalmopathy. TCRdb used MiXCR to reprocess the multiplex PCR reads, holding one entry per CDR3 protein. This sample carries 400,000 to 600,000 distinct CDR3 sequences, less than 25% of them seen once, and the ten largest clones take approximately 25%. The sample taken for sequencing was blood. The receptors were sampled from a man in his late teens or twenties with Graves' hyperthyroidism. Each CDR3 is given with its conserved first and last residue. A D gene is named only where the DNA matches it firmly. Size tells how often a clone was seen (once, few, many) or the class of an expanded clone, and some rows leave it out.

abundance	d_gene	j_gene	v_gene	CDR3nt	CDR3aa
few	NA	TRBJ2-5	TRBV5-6	TGTGCCAGCAGCTTGGGCCCGGGACCTCAAGAGACCCAGTACTTC	CASSLGPGPQETQYF
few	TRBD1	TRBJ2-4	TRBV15	TGTGCCACCAGCGACAGACAGGGTGACATTCAGTACTTC	CATSDRQGDIQYF
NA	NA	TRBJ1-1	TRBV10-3	TGTGCCATCCAAATGGACACTACGAACACTGAAGCTTTCTTT	CAIQMDTTNTEAFF
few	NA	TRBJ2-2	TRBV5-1	TGCGCCAGCAGCTTGGCCAGGGTAGAAACCGGGGAGCTGTTTTTT	CASSLARVETGELFF
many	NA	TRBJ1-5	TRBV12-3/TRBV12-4	TGTGCCAGCAGTTTGGTGGTGGATCAGCCCCAGCATTTT	CASSLVVDQPQHF
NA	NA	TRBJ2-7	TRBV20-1	TGCAGTGCTAAGAAGGGCGGGGGCCCTCCCGGCGGGCAGTACTTC	CSAKKGGGPPGGQYF
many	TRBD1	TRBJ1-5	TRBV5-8	TGTGCCAGCAGCTTGGAGGGGACAGGGAAGCAGCCCCAGCATTTT	CASSLEGTGKQPQHF
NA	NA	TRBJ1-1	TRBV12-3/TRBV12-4	TGTGCCAGCCAGGCCGCAATGAACACTGAAGCTTTCTTT	CASQAAMNTEAFF
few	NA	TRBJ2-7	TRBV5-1	TGCGCCAGCAGCGGATACAGGGTGCAGGCCTACGAGCAGTACTTC	CASSGYRVQAYEQYF
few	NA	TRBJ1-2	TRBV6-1	TGTGCCAGCATCCCCGGGCCTAGGAACTATGGCTACACCTTC	CASIPGPRNYGYTF
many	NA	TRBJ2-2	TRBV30	TGTGCCTGGAGTGTTGGACCCAGCACCGGGGAGCTGTTTTTT	CAWSVGPSTGELFF
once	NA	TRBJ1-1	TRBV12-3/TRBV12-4	TGTGCCAGCATGGATGACAGCTACTACACTGAAGCTTTCTTT	CASMDDSYYTEAFF
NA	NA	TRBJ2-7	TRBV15	TGTGCCACCAGCACATCCGGGGACGTTGGCTTCGAGCAGTACTTC	CATSTSGDVGFEQYF
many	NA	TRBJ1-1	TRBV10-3	TGTGCCATCAGTGGGCGCGGAGGGGCGGTTACTGAAGCTTTCTTT	CAISGRGGAVTEAFF
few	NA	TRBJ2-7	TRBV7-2	TGTGCCAGCAGACCAGGGGCCTCCTACGAGCAGTACTTC	CASRPGASYEQYF
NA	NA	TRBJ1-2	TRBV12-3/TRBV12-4	TGTGCCAGCTCACCGAGCAGGCTGAACTATGGCTACACCTTC	CASSPSRLNYGYTF
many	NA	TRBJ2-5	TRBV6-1	TGTGCCAGCAGGGAGTTGGGGACCCAGTACTTC	CASRELGTQYF
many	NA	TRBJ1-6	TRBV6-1	TGTGCCATCACGGGAGGACAGTATAATTCACCCCTCCACTTT	CAITGGQYNSPLHF
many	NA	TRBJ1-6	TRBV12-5	TGTGCTAGTGGTTTGGAAAAAGGTTGTAGTTCACCCCTCCACTTT	CASGLEKGCSSPLHF
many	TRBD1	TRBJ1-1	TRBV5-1	TGCGCCAGCAGCTTGGTTGTGACAGGGCGGGGAACTGAAGCTTTCTTT	CASSLVVTGRGTEAFF
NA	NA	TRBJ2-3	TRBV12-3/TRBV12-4	TGTGCCAGCAGTTCCATCTGGATGGGGGCGCCTACTGATACGCAGTATTTT	CASSSIWMGAPTDTQYF
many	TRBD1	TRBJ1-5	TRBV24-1	TGTGCCACCAGTGACCAACCGACGGACAGGGTCAATCAGCCCCAGCATTTT	CATSDQPTDRVNQPQHF
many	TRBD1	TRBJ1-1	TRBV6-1	TGTGCCAGCGCCGGGACAGGGGAAGCTTTCTTT	CASAGTGEAFF
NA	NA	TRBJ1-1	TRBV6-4	TGTGCCAGCAGCCTCGAGTCGAACACTGAAGCTTTCTTT	CASSLESNTEAFF
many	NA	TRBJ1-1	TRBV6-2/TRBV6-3	TGTGCCAGCAGCCTTAAGGAGCAGGGCAAGACCCAGATGAACACTGAAGCTTTCTTT	CASSLKEQGKTQMNTEAFF
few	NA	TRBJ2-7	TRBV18	TGTGCCAGCTCACCAGGGAAGGGCACCTACGAGCAGTACTTC	CASSPGKGTYEQYF
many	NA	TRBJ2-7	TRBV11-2	TGTGCCAGCAGCTTAGATCCCGGGATTTCGCGCGAGCAGTACTTC	CASSLDPGISREQYF
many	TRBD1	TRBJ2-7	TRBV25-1	TGTGCCAGCGGTGAAGGTGCAGGGGGTATGTACGAGCAGTACTTC	CASGEGAGGMYEQYF
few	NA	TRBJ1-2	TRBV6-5	TGTGCCAGCAGTAACCGGGGACAAGGCTATGGCTACACCTTC	CASSNRGQGYGYTF
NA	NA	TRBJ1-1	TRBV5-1	TGCGCCAGCAATGGAGGAAGGGGCCAAGCTTTCTTT	CASNGGRGQAFF
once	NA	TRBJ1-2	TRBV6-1	TGTGCCAGCAGTGAAGCGCGCGGTTATGGCTACACCTTC	CASSEARGYGYTF
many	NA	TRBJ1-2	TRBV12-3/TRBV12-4	TGTGCCAGCAGTTTTGGGGGGCACTATGGCTACACCTTC	CASSFGGHYGYTF
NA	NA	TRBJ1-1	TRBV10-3	TGTGCCACCCAAGGGGGGGCTGTTCCCACTGAAGCTTTCTTT	CATQGGAVPTEAFF
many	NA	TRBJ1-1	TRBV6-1	TGTGCCAGCAGCCTAAACCCTTGGAGGAACACTGAAGCTTTCTTT	CASSLNPWRNTEAFF
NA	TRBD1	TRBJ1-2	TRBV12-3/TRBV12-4	TGTGCCAGCAGAAGGGACAGGGAGACTAACTATGGCTACACCTTC	CASRRDRETNYGYTF
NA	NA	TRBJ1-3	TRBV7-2	TGTGCCAGCAGCTCCAGACTCGGAGGGAACACCATATATTTT	CASSSRLGGNTIYF
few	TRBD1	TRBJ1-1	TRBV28	TGTGCCAGCAGTTCCCACAGGGGCCAGAACACTGAAGCTTTCTTT	CASSSHRGQNTEAFF
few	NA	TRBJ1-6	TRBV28	TGTGCCAGCAGCCGAACAGAGGATAATTCACCCCTCCACTTT	CASSRTEDNSPLHF
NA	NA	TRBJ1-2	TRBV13	TGTGCCAGCAGCAGTAGGACAGCCCTCTATGGCTACACCTTC	CASSSRTALYGYTF
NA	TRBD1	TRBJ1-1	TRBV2	TGTGCCAGCAAAGGACAGGGGGCTTTTACTGAAGCTTTCTTT	CASKGQGAFTEAFF
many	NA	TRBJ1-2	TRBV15	TGTGCCACCAGCAGAGATGGGGGAATTACCTACGGCTACACCTTC	CATSRDGGITYGYTF
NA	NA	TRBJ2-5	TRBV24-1	TGTGCCACCAGTGATCCCGGGGCGACCCAGTACTTC	CATSDPGATQYF
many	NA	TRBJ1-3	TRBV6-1	TGTGCCAGCAGTCAAGGGGTCTCTGGAAACACCATATATTTT	CASSQGVSGNTIYF
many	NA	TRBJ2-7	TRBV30	TGTGCCTGGAGTGTAGGGGTGGGGGACTACGAGCAGTACTTC	CAWSVGVGDYEQYF
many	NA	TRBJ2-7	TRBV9	TGTGCCAGCAGCGTAGGCTACGGACCGGGAGAGCAGTACTTC	CASSVGYGPGEQYF
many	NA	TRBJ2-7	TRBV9	TGTGCCAGCAGCGAGGCAGGGTCAGGCTACGAGCAGTACTTC	CASSEAGSGYEQYF
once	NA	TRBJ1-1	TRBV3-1	TGTGCCAGCAGCCCGGGACATGGAACTGAAGCTTTCTTT	CASSPGHGTEAFF
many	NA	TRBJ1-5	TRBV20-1	TGCAGTGCTAGAGTTGGCAGCATCTCCAATCAGCCCCAGCATTTT	CSARVGSISNQPQHF
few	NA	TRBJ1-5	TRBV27	TGTGCCAGCAGCAAACTCGAGGGTGGGAATCAGCCCCAGCATTTT	CASSKLEGGNQPQHF
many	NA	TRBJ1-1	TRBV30	TGTGCCTGGAGTGAGGGGCGTGAAGCTTTCTTT	CAWSEGREAFF
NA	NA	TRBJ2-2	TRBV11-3	TGTGCCAGCAGGCGACCCCCGCCGGGCACCGGGGAGCTGTTTTTT	CASRRPPPGTGELFF
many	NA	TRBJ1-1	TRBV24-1	TGTGCCACCAGTGATTACTCGGGTAGGCCAGCTATGAACACTGAAGCTTTCTTT	CATSDYSGRPAMNTEAFF
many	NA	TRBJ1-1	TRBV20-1	TGCAGTGCTGCATCAGGGAGGAACACTGAAGCTTTCTTT	CSAASGRNTEAFF